This T cell receptor (beta chain) was sequenced during a study of shared T cell receptors in the human thymus. Here immunoSEQ multiplex PCR was the method, and the copy in TCRdb shows in-frame clones only, minus some. The sample includes about 660,000 clones, around 89% of them seen just once. V lost 6 bases and J lost 4; bases outside the gene matches: 7. The CDR3 is 14 residues long. The germline V gene has CDR1 MNHNS and CDR2 SASEGT. These data were also reused for a study on human thymus T cells. From that second work: Immunologically healthy infants in Finland undergoing congenital heart defect surgery were the donors. Resected material from corrective heart surgery provided the thymus tissue analysed. V and J genes seemed to be used with bias in thymic and blood repertoires. Among unrelated individuals, related research reported thymic repertoires that overlapped highly.

This receptor was identified in a boy under three years old with a congenital heart defect. Sequenced sample: thymocytes. The V call is TRBV6-1, the J call TRBJ1-1; TRBD1 matches at 8 bases. In DNA form, the CDR3 reads TGTGCCAGCAGCGTAGGACAGGGAACCACTGAAGCTTTCTTT. Protein product: CASSVGQGTTEAFF.